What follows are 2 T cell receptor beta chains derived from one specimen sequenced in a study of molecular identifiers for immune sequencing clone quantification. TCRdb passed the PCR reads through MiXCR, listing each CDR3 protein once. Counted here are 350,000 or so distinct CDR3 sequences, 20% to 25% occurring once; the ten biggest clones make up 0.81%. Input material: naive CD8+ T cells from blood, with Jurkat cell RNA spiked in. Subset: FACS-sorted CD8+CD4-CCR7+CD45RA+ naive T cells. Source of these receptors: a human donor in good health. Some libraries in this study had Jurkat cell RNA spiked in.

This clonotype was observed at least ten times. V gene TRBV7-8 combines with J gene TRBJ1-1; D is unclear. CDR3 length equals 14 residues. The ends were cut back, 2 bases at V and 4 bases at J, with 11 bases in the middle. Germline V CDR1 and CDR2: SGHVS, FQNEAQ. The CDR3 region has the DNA TGTGCCAGCAGCTTATACGGGGTCGGCACTGAAGCTTTCTTT. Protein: CASSLYGVGTEAFF.

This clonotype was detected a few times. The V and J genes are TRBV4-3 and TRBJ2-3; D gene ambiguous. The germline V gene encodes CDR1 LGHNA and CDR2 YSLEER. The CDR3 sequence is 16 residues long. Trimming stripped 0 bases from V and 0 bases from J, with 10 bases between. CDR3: CASSQDPVPSTDTQYF. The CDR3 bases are TGCGCCAGCAGCCAAGATCCTGTTCCTAGCACAGATACGCAGTATTTT.